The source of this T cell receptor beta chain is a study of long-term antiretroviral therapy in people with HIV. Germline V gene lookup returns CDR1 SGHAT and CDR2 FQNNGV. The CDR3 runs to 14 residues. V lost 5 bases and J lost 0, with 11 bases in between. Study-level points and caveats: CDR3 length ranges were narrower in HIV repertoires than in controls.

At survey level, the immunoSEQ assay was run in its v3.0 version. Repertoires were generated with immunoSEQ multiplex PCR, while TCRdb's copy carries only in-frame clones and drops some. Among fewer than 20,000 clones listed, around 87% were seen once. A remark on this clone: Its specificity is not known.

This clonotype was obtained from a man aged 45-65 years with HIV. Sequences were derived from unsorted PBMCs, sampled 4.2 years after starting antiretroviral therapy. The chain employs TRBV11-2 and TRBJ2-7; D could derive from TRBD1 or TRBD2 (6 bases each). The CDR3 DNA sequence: TGTGCCAGCAGCCGCGGGACACTCTCCTACGAGCAGTACTTC. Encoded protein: CASSRGTLSYEQYF.